This T cell receptor (beta chain) was documented in a study of blood T cell repertoires in COVID-19. In the study overall: The origin of the acute and convalescent COVID-19 samples was the United States, Italy and Spain. Nucleic acid was either cDNA or gDNA, and it came from T cells, B-cell-depleted T cells, or PBMCs.

This clone was observed once. Original processing notes: Amplification of reference gene primers was used by the study to estimate nucleated cell counts. Clones were sequenced by immunoSEQ multiplex PCR, and TCRdb holds only the in-frame ones, with some missing. The D gene and trimming were derived from the DNA, and the V and J assignments and clone size from that table. The table lists about 76,000 clones, about 86% of them singletons, with 15% to 20% in the top ten. The CDR3 loop spans 14 amino acids. The V gene lost 7 bases and the J gene lost 3 bases, with 13 bases spanning the gap. The germline V gene has CDR1 ENHRY and CDR2 SYGVKD.

What was sequenced was peripheral blood. The TCR originated in a human donor in a cohort sampled during active COVID-19. The J gene is TRBJ2-1, the V gene TRBV10-3, with a weak D call TRBD2 (6 bases). The CDR3 sequence: CAIKASEDYNEQFF. DNA for the CDR3: TGTGCCATCAAAGCTAGCGAAGACTACAATGAGCAGTTCTTC.